This T cell receptor (beta chain) was captured by sequencing in a study of identical twins. Broader study findings: Researchers caution that invariant MAIT and iNKT cells could partly confound zero-insertion analyses.

This clonotype appeared a few times. Its target is not known. This CDR3 comprises 12 residues. Between the trimmed V and J ends, which lost 6 bases and 6 bases, there was a span of 12 bases. Germline CDR1 SQVTM, CDR2 ANQGSEA. TCRdb redid the calling of the 5' RACE reads with MiXCR, one entry per CDR3 protein. This sample has roughly 250,000 distinct CDR3 sequences, with more than 13% found just once. The source is a woman aged 18-29 years in good health. Sample: memory (CD45RO+) T cells sorted from blood. The gene calls are TRBV29-1 and TRBJ1-5; D may be TRBD1 (5 bases). The CDR3 region is CSVGGFGQPQHF. CDR3 DNA sequence: TGCAGCGTCGGGGGGTTTGGTCAGCCCCAGCATTTT.